The 32 T cell receptor beta chains listed next were all sequenced from one sample in a study of cytomegalovirus exposure and HLA in healthy donors. The PCR made use of 60 Vbeta and 13 Jbeta primers. The table came from immunoSEQ multiplex PCR; TCRdb's copy has only in-frame clones and leaves some out. The sample totals 95,000 to 150,000 clones. The sample comprised PBMCs. The receptor source for this set is a man younger than 35 in good health and CMV-seronegative.

The chain is built from TRBV14 and TRBJ2-5, with 10 bases matching TRBD1. CDR1 and CDR2 (germline): SGHDN, FVKESK. With 5 bases clipped from V and 1 base from J, the junction kept 4 bases outside the gene matches. The CDR3 loop spans 15 amino acids. CDR3 region: CASSLRTGGQETQYF. DNA of the CDR3: TGTGCCAGCAGCTTGAGGACAGGGGGCCAAGAGACCCAGTACTTC.

This rearrangement joins TRBV5-1 to TRBJ1-1; D is possibly TRBD1 (5 bases). The CDR3 covers 10 residues. Trimming removed 7 bases at V and 11 bases at J, with 12 bases between. Germline V gives CDR1 SGHRS, CDR2 YFSETQ. CDR3 nucleotide sequence: TGCGCCAGCCAACACAAGGGGGCTTTCTTT. Translation: CASQHKGAFF.

The rearrangement links TRBV29-1 to TRBJ1-4, with D perhaps matching TRBD1 (5 bases). Germline V gene sequence: CDR1 SQVTM, CDR2 ANQGSEA. V was trimmed by 4 bases and J by 5 bases, leaving 11 bases between them. The CDR3 runs 13 residues. Here the CDR3 reads CSVGRGYNEKLFF. The CDR3 DNA sequence: TGCAGCGTTGGGAGGGGCTACAATGAAAAACTGTTTTTT.

The rearrangement joins TRBV1 to TRBJ2-7; no DNA check was done on the table's D call, TRBD2. TRBV1 corresponds to a pseudogene. The CDR3 consists of 19 residues. The CDR3 loop reads CTSSQDRGGTSGGTCEQYF. Written as DNA, the CDR3 is TGCACCAGCAGCCAAGATCGGGGAGGGACTAGCGGGGGAACTTGCGAGCAGTACTTC.

This sequence joins TRBV27 and TRBJ2-7; 11 nucleotides align to TRBD2. V was clipped by 4 bases and J by 2 bases; unmatched bases: 4. CDR3 size: 15 residues. Looked up from germline, CDR1 is MNHEY and CDR2 is SMNVEV (reference sequence). The CDR3: CASSSGTSGAYEQYF. CDR3 in DNA: TGTGCCAGCAGTTCCGGGACTAGCGGCGCCTACGAGCAGTACTTC.

The CDR3 region has the DNA TGTGCCAGCAGCTTAGACAGACCCGGAAACACCATATATTTT. Its protein product is CASSLDRPGNTIYF. The rearrangement joins TRBV7-8 to TRBJ1-3, with unresolved D. The germline V gene encodes CDR1 SGHVS and CDR2 FQNEAQ. Trimming stripped 1 base from V and 4 bases from J, with 8 bases between. The CDR3 is 14 residues long.

The V call is TRBV7-9, the J call TRBJ2-2, with 7 bases fitting TRBD2. This CDR3 comprises 15 residues. CDR1 is SEHNR and CDR2 is FQNEAQ in the germline V gene (reference sequence). The V segment lost 6 bases and the J segment 6 bases; nucleotides outside the gene matches: 10. In nucleotides, the CDR3 is TGTGCCAGCAGTCTTGCTCTAGCGGTACCCGGGGAGCTGTTTTTT. Translated: CASSLALAVPGELFF.

This chain joins TRBV28 and TRBJ2-3, with 11 bases aligning to TRBD2. CDR1 MDHEN and CDR2 SYDVKM come from the germline V gene. The CDR3 has 18 amino acids. J lost 4 bases, V lost 1 base, and 10 bases had no gene match. The CDR3 sequence: CASSLFAIAGGPSDTQYF. For the CDR3, the DNA is TGTGCCAGCAGTTTATTCGCCATAGCGGGAGGGCCATCAGATACGCAGTATTTT.

This rearrangement joins TRBV30 to TRBJ2-7; D perhaps matches TRBD2 (6 bases). This CDR3 has 13 amino acids. The V end lost 0 bases, the J end lost 3 bases, and 9 bases lay between the germline ends. Looked up from germline, CDR1 is GTSNPN and CDR2 is SVGIG (reference sequence). The CDR3 loop is CAWSVTGGYEQYF. The CDR3 coding sequence is TGTGCCTGGAGTGTGACCGGGGGCTACGAGCAGTACTTC. Full variable domain (rest looked up from reference TRBV30 and TRBJ2-7): SQTIHQWPATLVQPVGSPLSLECTVEGTSNPNLYWYRQAAGRGLQLLFYSVGIGQISSEVPQNLSASRPQDRQFILSSKKLLLSDSGFYLCAWSVTGGYEQYFGPGTRLTVT.

The chain joins TRBV6-1 to TRBJ2-2; 7 nucleotides agree with TRBD1. There are 16 residues in the CDR3. Trimming removed 4 bases from V and 2 bases from J; junction bases left unmatched: 7. CDR1 is MNHNS and CDR2 is SASEGT in the germline V gene. The CDR3 DNA follows: TGTGCCAGCAGTGGGAGACAGGGAATAAACACCGGGGAGCTGTTTTTT. Translation gives CASSGRQGINTGELFF.

The V and J genes are TRBV5-1 and TRBJ1-1, with TRBD1 matching 8 bases. Germline CDR1 SGHRS, CDR2 YFSETQ. V dropped 3 bases and J dropped 0; count of bases not matched to a gene: 4. CDR3 length equals 15 residues. The chain's CDR3 is CASSSWDRLNTEAFF. CDR3 nucleotides: TGCGCCAGCAGCTCATGGGACAGGTTGAACACTGAAGCTTTCTTT.

This sequence joins TRBV28 and TRBJ2-7, with 9 bases aligning to TRBD2. There are 16 residues in the CDR3. Germline trimming cut 2 bases from V and 0 bases from J; bases unmatched to any gene: 5. Looked up from germline, CDR1 is MDHEN and CDR2 is SYDVKM. Here the CDR3 DNA reads TGTGCCAGCAGTTTAGGGGCGGGAGGGAACTCCTACGAGCAGTACTTC. It codes for CASSLGAGGNSYEQYF.

The rearrangement joins TRBV29-1 to TRBJ2-7; no definite D call. Germline V gene lookup returns CDR1 SQVTM and CDR2 ANQGSEA. There are 11 residues in the CDR3. V was trimmed by 7 bases and J by 6 bases, leaving 13 bases between them. The CDR3 DNA follows: TGCAGCGCCATGGGCCTGGGCGAGCAGTACTTC. Protein: CSAMGLGEQYF.

Of note for this clone: Sequence at one end of the junction differs from germline and may be a read error. V and J are TRBV13 and TRBJ2-7; D may be TRBD2 (5 bases). This CDR3 comprises 15 residues. Germline CDR1 and CDR2: PRHDT and FYEKMQ (reference sequence). In nucleotides, the CDR3 is TGTGCCAGCAGCTCCCGGATGGCTAGCTCCCACGAGCAGTACTTC. This translates into CASSSRMASSHEQYF. Variable domain in full (rest from reference TRBV13 and TRBJ2-7): AAGVIQSPRHLIKEKRETATLKCYPIPRHDTVYWYQQGPGQDPQFLISFYEKMQSDKGSIPDRFSAQQFSDYHSELNMSSLELGDSALYFCASSSRMASSHEQYFGPGTRLTVT.

The chain joins TRBV28 to TRBJ2-7; weak D call: TRBD2 (6 bases). In germline, CDR1 is MDHEN, CDR2 SYDVKM. Trimming pared 6 bases from V and 2 bases from J, leaving 14 bases between. There are 14 residues in the CDR3. CDR3 in DNA: TGTGCCAGCAGATTCGGTAGCGGAACCTACGAGCAGTACTTC. Residues: CASRFGSGTYEQYF.

This chain joins TRBV28 and TRBJ2-7, with TRBD1 identical over 9 bases. Looked up from germline, CDR1 is MDHEN and CDR2 is SYDVKM. The ends lost 5 bases at V and 7 bases at J; junction bases unmatched: 6. This CDR3 contains 13 residues. The CDR3, as DNA: TGTGCCAGCAGTCCCGGGACAGGGAGGGAGCAGTACTTC. This sequence encodes CASSPGTGREQYF.

The chain joins TRBV11-3 to TRBJ2-1; perhaps TRBD2 as D (6 bases). Trimming pared 3 bases from V and 0 bases from J, leaving 15 bases between. This CDR3 has 17 residues. The germline CDR1 and CDR2 sequences are SGHNT and YENEEA. The CDR3: CASSLEGRASSYNEQFF. Written as DNA, the CDR3 is TGTGCCAGCAGCTTGGAGGGTCGGGCGAGCTCCTACAATGAGCAGTTCTTC.

The chain links TRBV15 to TRBJ2-5, with TRBD2 identical over 9 bases. The CDR3 covers 15 residues. V dropped 5 bases and J dropped 5; count of bases not matched to a gene: 9. Germline loops: CDR1 LNHNV, CDR2 YYDKDF (reference sequence). CDR3 in amino acids: CATSSSGGPWETQYF. DNA for the CDR3: TGTGCCACCAGCTCCAGCGGGGGGCCGTGGGAGACCCAGTACTTC.

This chain uses TRBV6-1 with TRBJ1-3, with TRBD1 matching 8 bases. With V trimmed by 4 bases and J by 4 bases, 6 bases remained unmatched. Germline CDR1 reads MNHNS; CDR2 reads SASEGT. The CDR3 extends over 15 amino acids. Here the CDR3 DNA reads TGTGCCAGCAGTGGAGGACAGGGAACGGGAAACACCATATATTTT. Amino acid sequence: CASSGGQGTGNTIYF.

J is TRBJ2-5 and V is TRBV18; perhaps TRBD2 as D (5 bases). The V end was cut by 2 bases, the J end by 5 bases, with 15 bases between. This CDR3 is built from 15 residues. The germline CDR1 and CDR2 sequences are KGHSH and LQKENI. The CDR3 sequence: CASSPFGLRPETQYF. CDR3 DNA: TGTGCCAGCTCACCATTCGGACTTCGGCCCGAGACCCAGTACTTC.

V is TRBV28 and J is TRBJ1-4; TRBD1 agrees at 11 bases. The ends lost 2 bases at V and 3 bases at J; junction bases unmatched: 2. This CDR3 is built from 16 residues. Germline values: CDR1 MDHEN, CDR2 SYDVKM. CDR3: CASSLGGQGANEKLFF. The CDR3 bases are TGTGCCAGCAGTTTAGGGGGACAGGGGGCTAATGAAAAACTGTTTTTT.

The rearrangement joins TRBV7-2 to TRBJ1-1; no reliable D call. The CDR3 sequence is 16 residues long. Trimming shortened V by 7 bases and J by 0 bases, and 18 bases separated the two germline ends. Per the germline V gene, CDR1 is SGHTA and CDR2 is FQGNSA. This chain's CDR3 is CASTLQLSFMNTEAFF. In DNA form, the CDR3 reads TGTGCCAGCACCCTACAGCTATCGTTCATGAACACTGAAGCTTTCTTT. The whole variable domain, remainder taken from reference TRBV7-2 and TRBJ1-1, is GAGVSQSPSNKVTEKGKDVELRCDPISGHTALYWYRQSLGQGLEFLIYFQGNSAPDKSGLPSDRFSAERTGGSVSTLTIQRTQQEDSAVYLCASTLQLSFMNTEAFFGQGTRLTVV.

The chain has TRBV6-5 and TRBJ1-1, with D possibly being TRBD1 (6 bases). Germline V gene data show CDR1 as MNHEY and CDR2 as SVGAGI. This CDR3 has 15 residues. Between the trimmed V and J ends, which lost 5 bases and 2 bases, there was a span of 15 bases. The CDR3 DNA is TGTGCCAGCAGTAATACAGGGAAGGCAAACACTGAAGCTTTCTTT. This encodes CASSNTGKANTEAFF.

The chain carries TRBV5-4 and TRBJ2-1, with 7 nucleotides matching TRBD1. Germline V gives CDR1 SGHNT, CDR2 YYREEE (reference sequence). This CDR3 region has 15 residues. The trim removed 1 base at V and 3 bases at J, leaving 4 bases unmatched. CDR3 nucleotides: TGTGCCAGCAGCTTGAGCCAGGGGGTCTACAATGAGCAGTTCTTC. Amino acids: CASSLSQGVYNEQFF. Full variable domain (outside the CDR3, taken from reference TRBV5-4 and TRBJ2-1): ETGVTQSPTHLIKTRGQQVTLRCSSQSGHNTVSWYQQALGQGPQFIFQYYREEENGRGNFPPRFSGLQFPNYSSELNVNALELDDSALYLCASSLSQGVYNEQFFGPGTRLTVL.

The V call is TRBV19, the J call TRBJ1-1, with D possibly TRBD1 on 5 matching bases. This CDR3 comprises 14 residues. Germline-derived CDR1 and CDR2 are LNHDA and SQIVND (reference sequence). Trimming stripped 5 bases from V and 7 bases from J, with 17 bases between. For the CDR3, the DNA is TGTGCCAGTAGTGTGGACATAAGCCCTTTTGAAGCTTTCTTT. Translation: CASSVDISPFEAFF.

The chain couples TRBV30 to TRBJ1-4; 11 positions agree with TRBD1. The germline V gene has CDR1 GTSNPN and CDR2 SVGIG (reference sequence). Trimming took 4 bases from V and 5 from J; bases not matched to a gene: 6. This CDR3 is 15 amino acids long. In DNA, the CDR3 is TGTGCCTGGACCCACGGGACAGGGGGGAATGAAAAACTGTTTTTT. This codes for CAWTHGTGGNEKLFF.

CDR3 region: CASSVVRREGLVDEQFF. The CDR3, as DNA: TGTGCCAGCAGCGTAGTTAGACGGGAGGGCCTTGTTGATGAGCAGTTCTTC. V and J are TRBV9 and TRBJ2-1; 8 bases line up with TRBD2. The germline gives CDR1 SGDLS, CDR2 YYNGEE. Trimming took 0 bases from V and 8 from J; bases not matched to a gene: 13. The CDR3 totals 17 residues.

The chain couples TRBV19 to TRBJ2-7, with D possibly TRBD1 on 6 matching bases. The germline V gene encodes CDR1 LNHDA and CDR2 SQIVND (reference sequence). The CDR3 spans 13 residues. The ends were cut back, 3 bases at V and 5 bases at J, with 11 bases in the middle. Here the CDR3 DNA reads TGTGCCAGTAGTATGACAGGCAACGACGAGCAGTACTTC. This encodes CASSMTGNDEQYF.

The chain links TRBV15 to TRBJ1-1; D is undetermined. The CDR3 extends over 17 amino acids. Germline V gene data show CDR1 as LNHNV and CDR2 as YYDKDF (reference sequence). Trimming removed 1 base from V and 7 bases from J, with 22 bases in between. CDR3 bases: TGTGCCACCAGCAGAGCAGGCTACCCGGCCTACCTAAGTGAAGCTTTCTTT. It yields the protein CATSRAGYPAYLSEAFF. Together with reference TRBV15 and TRBJ1-1, the CDR3 gives the full variable domain: DAMVIQNPRYQVTQFGKPVTLSCSQTLNHNVMYWYQQKSSQAPKLLFHYYDKDFNNEADTPDNFQSRRPNTSFCFLDIRSPGLGDTAMYLCATSRAGYPAYLSEAFFGQGTRLTVV.

V and J are TRBV7-8 and TRBJ2-6, with 9 bases fitting TRBD1. Trimming took 4 bases from V and 0 from J; bases not matched to a gene: 4. This CDR3 spans 17 amino acids. Germline CDR1 and CDR2: SGHVS and FQNEAQ. Written as DNA, the CDR3 is TGTGCCAGCAGCTCGGGACAGGGAAGCTCTGGGGCCAACGTCCTGACTTTC. This sequence encodes CASSSGQGSSGANVLTF. The whole variable domain, filled in from reference TRBV7-8 and TRBJ2-6, reads GAGVSQSPRYKVAKRGQDVALRCDPISGHVSLFWYQQALGQGPEFLTYFQNEAQLDKSGLPSDRFFAERPEGSVSTLKIQRTQQEDSAVYLCASSSGQGSSGANVLTFGAGSRLTVL.

The chain uses TRBV9 and TRBJ2-7; 10 bases match TRBD2. Trimming at V came to 3 bases and at J to 5 bases, leaving 8 bases not matched to a gene. Germline assignment: CDR1 SGDLS and CDR2 YYNGEE. The CDR3 spans 15 residues. In DNA, the CDR3 is TGTGCCAGCAGCGCAGGAAGCGGGAGGGACGACGAGCAGTACTTC. This sequence encodes CASSAGSGRDDEQYF.

V and J are TRBV5-5 and TRBJ1-2; 8 positions agree with TRBD1. There are 15 residues in the CDR3. V shed 4 bases, J shed 5 bases, and the junction held 10 bases outside the gene matches. CDR1 is SGHKS and CDR2 is YYEKEE in the germline V gene (reference sequence). CDR3 loop: CASSQNGQGLYGYTF. In DNA form, the CDR3 reads TGTGCCAGCAGCCAGAACGGACAGGGTCTTTATGGCTACACCTTC.